The clone carrying this T cell receptor (beta chain) has just a few counts. This sample is drawn from a study of blood T cell repertoires in COVID-19. Study at large: The United States, Italy and Spain provided the acute and convalescent COVID-19 samples. PBMCs, B-cell-depleted T cells, or T cells were the source of the cDNA or gDNA that made up the material.

The CDR3 covers 15 residues. Germline CDR1 is SGHTA and CDR2 is FQGNSA. V trimming: 6 bases; J trimming: 6 bases; junction bases outside the gene matches: 8. As handled by the study authors: Reference gene primer amplification yielded estimated nucleated cell counts. Data came from immunoSEQ multiplex PCR; TCRdb stores just in-frame clones and leaves some out. V, J and clone size are taken as reported in that table, and D and trimming were inferred from the DNA itself. The data show about 150,000 clones, roughly 90% seen once. This chain uses TRBV7-2 with TRBJ2-2; 9 bases match TRBD1. The sequencing sample was made of peripheral blood. The receptor comes from a woman between 45 and 60 years old with acute or convalescent COVID-19. CDR3 in amino acids: CASRPGQGWAGELFF. The CDR3 DNA is TGTGCCAGCAGGCCCGGACAGGGGTGGGCCGGGGAGCTGTTTTTT. Variable domain in full (rest from reference TRBV7-2 and TRBJ2-2): GAGVSQSPSNKVTEKGKDVELRCDPISGHTALYWYRQSLGQGLEFLIYFQGNSAPDKSGLPSDRFSAERTGGSVSTLTIQRTQQEDSAVYLCASRPGQGWAGELFFGEGSRLTVL.